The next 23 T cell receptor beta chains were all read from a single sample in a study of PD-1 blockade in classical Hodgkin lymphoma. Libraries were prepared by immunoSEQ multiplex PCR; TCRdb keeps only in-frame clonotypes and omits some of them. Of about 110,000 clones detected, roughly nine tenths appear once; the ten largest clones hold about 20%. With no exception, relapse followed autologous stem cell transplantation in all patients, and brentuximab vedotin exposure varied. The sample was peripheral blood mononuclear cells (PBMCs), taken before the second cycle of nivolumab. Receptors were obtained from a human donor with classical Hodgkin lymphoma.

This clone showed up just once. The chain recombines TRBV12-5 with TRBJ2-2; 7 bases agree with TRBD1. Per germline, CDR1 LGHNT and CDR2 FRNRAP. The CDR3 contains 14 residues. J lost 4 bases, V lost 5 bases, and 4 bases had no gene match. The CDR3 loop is CASGNAGGTGELFF. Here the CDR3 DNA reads TGTGCTAGTGGTAATGCAGGGGGCACCGGGGAGCTGTTTTTT.

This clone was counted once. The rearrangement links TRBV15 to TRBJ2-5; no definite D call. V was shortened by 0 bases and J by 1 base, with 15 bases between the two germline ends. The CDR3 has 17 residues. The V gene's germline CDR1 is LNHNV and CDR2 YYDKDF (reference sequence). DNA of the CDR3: TGTGCCACCAGCAGAGATTATCCCCAATGGAGCCAAGAGACCCAGTACTTC. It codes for CATSRDYPQWSQETQYF. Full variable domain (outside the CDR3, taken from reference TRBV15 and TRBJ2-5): DAMVIQNPRYQVTQFGKPVTLSCSQTLNHNVMYWYQQKSSQAPKLLFHYYDKDFNNEADTPDNFQSRRPNTSFCFLDIRSPGLGDTAMYLCATSRDYPQWSQETQYFGPGTRLLVL.

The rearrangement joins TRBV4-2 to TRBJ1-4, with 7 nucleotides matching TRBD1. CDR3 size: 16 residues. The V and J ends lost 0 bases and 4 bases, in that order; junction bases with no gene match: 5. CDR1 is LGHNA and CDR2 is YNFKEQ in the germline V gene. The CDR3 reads CASSQEFGTVNEKLFF. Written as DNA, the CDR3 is TGTGCCAGCAGCCAAGAGTTCGGGACAGTTAATGAAAAACTGTTTTTT.

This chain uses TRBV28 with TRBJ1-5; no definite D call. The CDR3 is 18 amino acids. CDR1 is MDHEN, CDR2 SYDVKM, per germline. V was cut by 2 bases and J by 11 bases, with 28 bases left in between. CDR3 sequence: CASSLERGKGMGFRSQHF. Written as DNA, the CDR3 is TGTGCCAGCAGTTTAGAACGAGGGAAGGGTATGGGCTTCAGGTCCCAGCATTTT.

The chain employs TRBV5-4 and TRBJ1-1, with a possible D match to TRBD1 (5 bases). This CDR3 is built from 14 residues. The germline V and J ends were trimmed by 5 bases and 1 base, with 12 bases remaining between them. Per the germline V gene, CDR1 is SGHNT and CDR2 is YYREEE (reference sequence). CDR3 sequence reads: CASSWWGGNTEAFF. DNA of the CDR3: TGTGCCAGCAGTTGGTGGGGGGGGAACACTGAAGCTTTCTTT.

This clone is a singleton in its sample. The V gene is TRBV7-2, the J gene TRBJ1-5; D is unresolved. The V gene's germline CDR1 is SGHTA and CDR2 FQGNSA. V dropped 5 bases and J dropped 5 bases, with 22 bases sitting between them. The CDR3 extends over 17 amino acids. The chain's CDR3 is CASSLKSLSPRDQPQHF. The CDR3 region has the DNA TGTGCCAGCAGCCTAAAAAGTCTGAGCCCGAGGGATCAGCCCCAGCATTTT.

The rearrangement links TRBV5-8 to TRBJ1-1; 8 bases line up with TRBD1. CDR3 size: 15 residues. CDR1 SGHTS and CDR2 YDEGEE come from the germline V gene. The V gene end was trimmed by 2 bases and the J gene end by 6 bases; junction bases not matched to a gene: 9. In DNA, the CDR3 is TGTGCCAGCAGCTTCCTCGGGGCAGGGGGCCCTGAAGCTTTCTTT. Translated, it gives CASSFLGAGGPEAFF.

The DNA for the CDR3 is TGTGCCAGCAGCGTAGGGGGGACAGCCTCATCCGAGCAGTACTTC. The encoded protein is CASSVGGTASSEQYF. The V call is TRBV9, the J call TRBJ2-5; 7 bases map to TRBD1. The end of the DNA fits TRBJ2-7 better, so the J call may be wrong. Germline V gene sequence: CDR1 SGDLS, CDR2 YYNGEE. This CDR3 spans 15 amino acids.

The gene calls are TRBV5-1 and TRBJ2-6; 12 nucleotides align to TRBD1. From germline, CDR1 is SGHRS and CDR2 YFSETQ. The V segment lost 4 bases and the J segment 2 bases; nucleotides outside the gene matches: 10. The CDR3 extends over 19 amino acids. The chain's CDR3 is CASSTGRGTGGAGANVLTF. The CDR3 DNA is TGCGCCAGCAGCACTGGAAGGGGGACAGGGGGCGCTGGGGCCAACGTCCTGACTTTC.

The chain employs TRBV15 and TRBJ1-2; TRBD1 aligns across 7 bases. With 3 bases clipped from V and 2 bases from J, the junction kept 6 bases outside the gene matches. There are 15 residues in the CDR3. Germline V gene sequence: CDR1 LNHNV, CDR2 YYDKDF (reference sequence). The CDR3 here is CATSRTGTANYGYTF. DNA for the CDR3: TGTGCCACCAGCAGGACCGGGACAGCGAACTATGGCTACACCTTC.

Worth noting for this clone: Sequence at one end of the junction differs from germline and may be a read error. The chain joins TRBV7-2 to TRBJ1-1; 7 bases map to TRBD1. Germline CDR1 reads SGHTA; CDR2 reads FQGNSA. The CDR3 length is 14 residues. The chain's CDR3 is CASTLGGRNTEAFF. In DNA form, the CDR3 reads TGTGCCAGCACCTTAGGGGGCAGGAACACTGAAGCTTTCTTT.

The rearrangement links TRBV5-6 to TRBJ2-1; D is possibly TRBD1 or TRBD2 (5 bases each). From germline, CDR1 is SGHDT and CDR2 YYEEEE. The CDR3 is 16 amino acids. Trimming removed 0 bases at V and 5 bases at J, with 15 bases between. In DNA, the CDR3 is TGTGCCAGCAGCTTGGGCTATACCCGGGACCACAATGAGCAGTTCTTC. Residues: CASSLGYTRDHNEQFF.

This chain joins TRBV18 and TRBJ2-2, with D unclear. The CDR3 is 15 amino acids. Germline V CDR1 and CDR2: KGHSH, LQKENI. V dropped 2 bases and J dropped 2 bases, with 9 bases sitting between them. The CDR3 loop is CASSPRTGNTGELFF. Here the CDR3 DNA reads TGTGCCAGCTCACCAAGGACCGGTAACACCGGGGAGCTGTTTTTT.

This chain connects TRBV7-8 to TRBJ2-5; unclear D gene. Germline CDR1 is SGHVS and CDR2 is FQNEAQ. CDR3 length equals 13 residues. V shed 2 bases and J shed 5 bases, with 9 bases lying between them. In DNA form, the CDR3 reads TGTGCCAGCAGCTTATTGAGTGGGGAGACCCAGTACTTC. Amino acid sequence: CASSLLSGETQYF.

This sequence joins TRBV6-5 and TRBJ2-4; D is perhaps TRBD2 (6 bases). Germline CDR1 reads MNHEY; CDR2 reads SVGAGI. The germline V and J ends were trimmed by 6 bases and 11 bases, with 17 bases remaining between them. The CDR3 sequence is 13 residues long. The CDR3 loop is CASRSPAGSVQYF. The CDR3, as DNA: TGTGCCAGCAGGTCGCCGGCGGGATCGGTTCAGTACTTC.

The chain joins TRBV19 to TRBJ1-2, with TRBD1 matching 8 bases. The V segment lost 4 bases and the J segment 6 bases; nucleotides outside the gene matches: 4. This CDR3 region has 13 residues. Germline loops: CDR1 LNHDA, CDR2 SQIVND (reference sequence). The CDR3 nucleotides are TGTGCCAGTAGTACAACAGGGGGAGATGGCTACACCTTC. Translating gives CASSTTGGDGYTF.

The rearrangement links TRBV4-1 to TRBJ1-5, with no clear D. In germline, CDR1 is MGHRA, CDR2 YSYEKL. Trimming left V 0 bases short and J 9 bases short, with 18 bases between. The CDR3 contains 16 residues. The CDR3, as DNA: TGCGCCAGCAGCCAAGAATCTAGGAACTCAAACCGGCCCCAGCATTTT. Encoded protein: CASSQESRNSNRPQHF.

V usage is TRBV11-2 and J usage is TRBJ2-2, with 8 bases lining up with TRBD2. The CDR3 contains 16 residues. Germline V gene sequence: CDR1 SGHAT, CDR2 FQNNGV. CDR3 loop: CATQLHSGGNTGELFF. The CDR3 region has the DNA TGTGCGACCCAGCTTCACAGCGGGGGGAACACCGGGGAGCTGTTTTTT.

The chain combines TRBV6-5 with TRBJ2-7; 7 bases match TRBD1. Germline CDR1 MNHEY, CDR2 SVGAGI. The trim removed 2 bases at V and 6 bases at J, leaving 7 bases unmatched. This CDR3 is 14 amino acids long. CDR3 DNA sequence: TGTGCCAGCAGTTACCTTGGACAGGTCGGCGAGCAGTACTTC. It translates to CASSYLGQVGEQYF.

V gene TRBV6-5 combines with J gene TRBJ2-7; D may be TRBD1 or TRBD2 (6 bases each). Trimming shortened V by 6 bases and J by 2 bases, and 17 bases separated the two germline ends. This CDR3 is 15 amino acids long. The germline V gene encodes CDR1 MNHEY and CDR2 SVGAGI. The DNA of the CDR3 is TGTGCCAGCAGCCGATCCGGAGGGGGGCCCTACGAGCAGTACTTC. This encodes CASSRSGGGPYEQYF.

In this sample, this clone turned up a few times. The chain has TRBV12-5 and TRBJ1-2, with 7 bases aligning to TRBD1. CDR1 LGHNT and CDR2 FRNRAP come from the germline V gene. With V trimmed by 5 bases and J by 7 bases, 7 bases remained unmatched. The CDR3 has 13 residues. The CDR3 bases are TGTGCTAGTGGTGGCCCAGACAGGGCTGGCTACACCTTC. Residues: CASGGPDRAGYTF.

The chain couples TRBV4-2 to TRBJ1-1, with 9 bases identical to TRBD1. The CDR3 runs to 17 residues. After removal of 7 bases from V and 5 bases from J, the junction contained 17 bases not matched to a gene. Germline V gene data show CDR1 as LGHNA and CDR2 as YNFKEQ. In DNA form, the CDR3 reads TGTGCCAGCACCGTAGAGGGGGGTTTCGACAGGGGGACTGAAGCTTTCTTT. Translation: CASTVEGGFDRGTEAFF.

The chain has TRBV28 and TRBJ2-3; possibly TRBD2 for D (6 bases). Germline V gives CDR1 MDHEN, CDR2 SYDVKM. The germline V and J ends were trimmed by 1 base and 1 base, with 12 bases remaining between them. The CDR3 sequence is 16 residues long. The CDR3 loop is CASSLSSGVGTDTQYF. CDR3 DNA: TGTGCCAGCAGTTTATCGTCGGGAGTTGGCACAGATACGCAGTATTTT.